This T cell receptor (beta chain) was recovered during a study of vaccination and CD4 T cells after COVID-19. Study in general: Following dose two, a median roughly 72 days (range 14 to 241) passed before post-vaccine samples were taken. The stimulating agents, overlapping spike peptides, came from SARS-CoV-2, HCoV-NL63, HCoV-OC43 and HCoV-229E.

This clonotype has more than one count but fewer than ten. Its antigen is as yet unknown. CDR3 length equals 14 residues. Trimming took off 4 bases at V and 4 bases at J, with 13 bases between the two ends. The germline gives CDR1 SEHNR, CDR2 FQNEAQ (reference sequence). Treatment denoted: roughly 10-day PBMC culture with coronavirus spike peptide pools or control peptides (ViraFEST assay). Ahead of the COVID-19 pandemic (2011-2018), the CD4+ T cells of the unexposed donor were collected. For ViraFEST, peptide pools expanded antigen-specific T cells, after which the TCRs were sequenced. Investigators exposed CD4+ T cells from unexposed donors to SARS-CoV-2 S/N and four cold-coronavirus spikes, as cells permitted. With the Oncomine TCR Beta short-read assay, DNA from cultured CD4+ T cells was sequenced. TCRdb ran MiXCR on the PCR reads and lists one entry per CDR3 protein. The sample shows around 8,000 distinct CDR3 sequences, roughly 38% of them seen only once.

The sequence derives from a human donor in good health. The V gene is TRBV7-9, the J gene TRBJ1-2; D gene uncertain. The sample was CD4+ T cells from blood, cultured in vitro. CDR3 sequence (DNA): TGTGCCAGCAGCTCCGTCGGCAGGTTCTATGGCTACACCTTC. Amino acid sequence: CASSSVGRFYGYTF. Together with reference TRBV7-9 and TRBJ1-2, the CDR3 gives the full variable domain: DTGVSQNPRHKITKRGQNVTFRCDPISEHNRLYWYRQTLGQGPEFLTYFQNEAQLEKSRLLSDRFSAERPKGSFSTLEIQRTEQGDSAMYLCASSSVGRFYGYTFGSGTRLTVV.